The present TCR beta chain was sequenced within a study of Graves' ophthalmopathy and Graves' hyperthyroidism. Study at large: Where ophthalmopathy was absent within 18 months of follow-up, hyperthyroidism was stable. Findings and caveats of the study: Blood also harbored most expanded thyroid clonotypes above 0.001 frequency. For separating ophthalmopathy from stable hyperthyroidism, a 13-signature model gave approximately 90% sensitivity and about 80% specificity.

Trimming took off 0 bases at V and 3 bases at J, with 19 bases between the two ends. The CDR3 runs to 17 residues. Germline CDR1 SGHRS, CDR2 YFSETQ. Beta-chain TCR CDR3 regions were amplified from RNA transcripts. The first round was an RT-PCR with HTBI primers, and the second round was a multiplex PCR. TCRdb itself ran the multiplex PCR reads through MiXCR, one entry per CDR3 protein. The sample records around 1,000,000 distinct CDR3 sequences, less than 45% being singletons. Only a few counts were recorded for this clonotype. The antigen remains undetermined. This TCR was recovered from an adult man with Graves' hyperthyroidism. V and J are TRBV5-1 and TRBJ2-7; tentatively, D is TRBD1 (7 bases). Sequenced material: peripheral blood or thyroid tissue (not recorded which). Here the CDR3 reads CASSLVPTAGQSYEQYF. Here the CDR3 DNA reads TGCGCCAGCAGCTTGGTCCCTACCGCGGGACAGAGCTACGAGCAGTACTTC.